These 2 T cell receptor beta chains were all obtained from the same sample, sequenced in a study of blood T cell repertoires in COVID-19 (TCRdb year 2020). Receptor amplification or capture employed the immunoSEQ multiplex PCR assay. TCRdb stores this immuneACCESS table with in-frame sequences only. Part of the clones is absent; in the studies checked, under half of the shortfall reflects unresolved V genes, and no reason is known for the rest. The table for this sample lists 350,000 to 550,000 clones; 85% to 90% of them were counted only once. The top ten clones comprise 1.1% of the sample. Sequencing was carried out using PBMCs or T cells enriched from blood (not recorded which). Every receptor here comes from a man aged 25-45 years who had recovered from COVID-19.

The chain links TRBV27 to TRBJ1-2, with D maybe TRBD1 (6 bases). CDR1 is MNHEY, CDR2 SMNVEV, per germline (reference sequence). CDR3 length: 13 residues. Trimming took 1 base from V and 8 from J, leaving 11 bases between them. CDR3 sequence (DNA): TGTGCCAGCAGTTTATGGGGGGGCCAGGGCTACACCTTC. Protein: CASSLWGGQGYTF.

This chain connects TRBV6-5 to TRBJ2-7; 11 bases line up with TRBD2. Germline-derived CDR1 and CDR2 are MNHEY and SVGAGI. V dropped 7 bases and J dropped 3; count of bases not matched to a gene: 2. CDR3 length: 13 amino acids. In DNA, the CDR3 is TGTGCCAGCAAGGGACTAGCGGTCTACGAGCAGTACTTC. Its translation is CASKGLAVYEQYF.